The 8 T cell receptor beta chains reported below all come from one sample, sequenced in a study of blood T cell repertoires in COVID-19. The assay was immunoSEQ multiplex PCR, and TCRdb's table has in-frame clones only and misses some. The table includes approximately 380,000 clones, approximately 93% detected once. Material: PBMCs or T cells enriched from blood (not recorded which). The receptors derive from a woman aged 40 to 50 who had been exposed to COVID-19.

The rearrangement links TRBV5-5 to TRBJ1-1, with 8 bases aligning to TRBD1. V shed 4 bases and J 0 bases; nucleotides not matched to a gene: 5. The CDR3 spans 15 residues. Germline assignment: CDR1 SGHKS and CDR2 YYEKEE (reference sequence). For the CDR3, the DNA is TGTGCCAGCAGCCCAGGACAGGGAATGAACACTGAAGCTTTCTTT. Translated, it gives CASSPGQGMNTEAFF.

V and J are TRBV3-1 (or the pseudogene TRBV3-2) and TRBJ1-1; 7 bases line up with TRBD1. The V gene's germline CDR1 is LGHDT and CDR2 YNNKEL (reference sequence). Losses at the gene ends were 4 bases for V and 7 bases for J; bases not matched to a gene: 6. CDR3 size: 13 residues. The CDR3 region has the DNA TGTGCCAGCAGCCGGCAGGGGGGTCTTGAAGCTTTCTTT. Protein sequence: CASSRQGGLEAFF.

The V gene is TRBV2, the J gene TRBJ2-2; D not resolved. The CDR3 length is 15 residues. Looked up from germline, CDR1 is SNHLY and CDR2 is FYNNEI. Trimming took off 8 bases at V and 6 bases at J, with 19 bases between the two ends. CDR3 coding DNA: TGTGCCAGCTCCATAAGAGACTGGGTAGCCGGGGAGCTGTTTTTT. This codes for CASSIRDWVAGELFF.

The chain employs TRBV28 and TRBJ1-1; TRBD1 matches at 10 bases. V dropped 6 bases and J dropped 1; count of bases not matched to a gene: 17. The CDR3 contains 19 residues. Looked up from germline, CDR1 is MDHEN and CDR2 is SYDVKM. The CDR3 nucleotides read TGTGCCAGCAGCCCCATGATCGGGACAGGGGCCTTACAGAACACTGAAGCTTTCTTT. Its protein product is CASSPMIGTGALQNTEAFF.

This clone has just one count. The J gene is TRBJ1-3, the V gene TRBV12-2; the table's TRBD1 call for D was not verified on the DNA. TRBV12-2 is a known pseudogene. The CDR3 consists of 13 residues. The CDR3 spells CASRFTQGNTIYF. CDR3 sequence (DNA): TGTGCAAGTCGCTTTACCCAGGGAAACACCATATATTTT.

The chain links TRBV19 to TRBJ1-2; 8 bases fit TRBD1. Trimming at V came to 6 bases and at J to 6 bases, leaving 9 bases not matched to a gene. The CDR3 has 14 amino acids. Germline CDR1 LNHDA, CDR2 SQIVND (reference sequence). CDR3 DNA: TGTGCCAGTAGACCCCAGGGGGCCCAGGATGGCTACACCTTC. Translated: CASRPQGAQDGYTF.

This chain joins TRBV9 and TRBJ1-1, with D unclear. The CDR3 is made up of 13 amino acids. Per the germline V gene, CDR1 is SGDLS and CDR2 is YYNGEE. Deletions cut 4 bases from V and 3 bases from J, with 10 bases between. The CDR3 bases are TGTGCCAGCAGCATAGGCCGGTACACTGAAGCTTTCTTT. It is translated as CASSIGRYTEAFF. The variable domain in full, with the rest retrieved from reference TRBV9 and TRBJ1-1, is DSGVTQTPKHLITATGQRVTLRCSPRSGDLSVYWYQQSLDQGLQFLIQYYNGEERAKGNILERFSAQQFPDLHSELNLSSLELGDSALYFCASSIGRYTEAFFGQGTRLTVV.

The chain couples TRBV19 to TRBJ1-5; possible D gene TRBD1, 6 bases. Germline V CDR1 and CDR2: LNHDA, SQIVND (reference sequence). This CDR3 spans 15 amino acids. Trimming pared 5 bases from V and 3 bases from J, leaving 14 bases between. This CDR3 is CASSQGFLNNQPQHF. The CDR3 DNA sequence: TGTGCCAGTAGTCAGGGGTTTCTGAACAATCAGCCCCAGCATTTT.